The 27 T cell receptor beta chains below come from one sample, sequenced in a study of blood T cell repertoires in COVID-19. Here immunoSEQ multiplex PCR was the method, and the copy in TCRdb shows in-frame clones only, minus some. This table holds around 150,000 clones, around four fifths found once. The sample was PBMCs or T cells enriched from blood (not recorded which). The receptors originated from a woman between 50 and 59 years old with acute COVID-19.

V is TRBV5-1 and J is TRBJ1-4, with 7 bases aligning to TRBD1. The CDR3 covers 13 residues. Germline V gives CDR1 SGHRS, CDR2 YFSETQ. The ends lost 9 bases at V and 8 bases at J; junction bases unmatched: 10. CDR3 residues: CATRQGEGEKLFF. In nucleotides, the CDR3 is TGCGCCACCCGACAGGGAGAGGGCGAAAAACTGTTTTTT.

In nucleotides, the CDR3 is TGTGCCAGCAGTGACAGGTCCCTAGGGGATTCACCCCTCCACTTT. Translation gives CASSDRSLGDSPLHF. V is TRBV2 and J is TRBJ1-6, with D possibly being TRBD1 (5 bases). Germline V CDR1 and CDR2: SNHLY, FYNNEI. The CDR3 is 15 residues long. V was shortened by 3 bases and J by 8 bases, with 14 bases between the two germline ends.

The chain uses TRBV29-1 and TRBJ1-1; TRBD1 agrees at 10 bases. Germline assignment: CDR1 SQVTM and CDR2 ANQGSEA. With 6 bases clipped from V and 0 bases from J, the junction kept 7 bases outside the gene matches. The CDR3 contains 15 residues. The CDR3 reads CSVTRDRGLNTEAFF. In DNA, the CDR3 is TGCAGCGTGACCCGGGACAGGGGCTTGAACACTGAAGCTTTCTTT.

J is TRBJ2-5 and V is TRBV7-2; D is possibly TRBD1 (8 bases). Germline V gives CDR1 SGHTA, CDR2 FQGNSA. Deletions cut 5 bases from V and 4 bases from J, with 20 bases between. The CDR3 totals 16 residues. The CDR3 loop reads CASSLRSQGGRETQYF. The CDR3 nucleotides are TGTGCCAGCAGCCTTCGATCACAGGGGGGGCGAGAGACCCAGTACTTC.

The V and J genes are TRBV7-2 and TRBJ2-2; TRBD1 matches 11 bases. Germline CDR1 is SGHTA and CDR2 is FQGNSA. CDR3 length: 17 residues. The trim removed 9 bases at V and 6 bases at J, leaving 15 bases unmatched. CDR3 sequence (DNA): TGTGCCAGTTCCCCCGGACAGGGGGCTCGGGTCGCCGGGGAGCTGTTTTTT. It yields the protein CASSPGQGARVAGELFF.

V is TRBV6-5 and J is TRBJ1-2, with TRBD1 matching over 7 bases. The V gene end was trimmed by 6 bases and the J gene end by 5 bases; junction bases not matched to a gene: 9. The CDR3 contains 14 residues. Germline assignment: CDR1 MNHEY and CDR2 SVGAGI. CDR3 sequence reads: CASRVGTVGYGYTF. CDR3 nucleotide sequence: TGTGCCAGCAGGGTGGGGACAGTTGGTTATGGCTACACCTTC.

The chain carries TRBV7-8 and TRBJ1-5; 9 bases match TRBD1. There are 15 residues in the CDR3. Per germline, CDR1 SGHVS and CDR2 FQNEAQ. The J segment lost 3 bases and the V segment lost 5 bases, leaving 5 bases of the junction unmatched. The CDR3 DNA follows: TGTGCCAGCAGCCTCACAGGGGGCGTCAATCAGCCCCAGCATTTT. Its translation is CASSLTGGVNQPQHF.

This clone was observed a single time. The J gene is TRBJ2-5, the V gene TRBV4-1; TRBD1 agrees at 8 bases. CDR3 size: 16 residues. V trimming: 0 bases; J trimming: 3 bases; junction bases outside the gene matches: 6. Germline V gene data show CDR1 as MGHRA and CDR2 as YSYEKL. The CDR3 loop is CASSQETGAGKETQYF. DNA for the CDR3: TGCGCCAGCAGCCAAGAGACAGGGGCGGGGAAAGAGACCCAGTACTTC.

DNA for the CDR3: TGTGCCAGCAGTTTTGGAGACAGGGAGAGGTTCTTC. Its protein product is CASSFGDRERFF. The rearrangement links TRBV28 to TRBJ2-1; 7 bases fit TRBD1. Germline lookup yields CDR1 MDHEN and CDR2 SYDVKM. The junction had 8 bases not matched to a gene; V was cut back by 3 bases and J by 15 bases. The CDR3 totals 12 residues.

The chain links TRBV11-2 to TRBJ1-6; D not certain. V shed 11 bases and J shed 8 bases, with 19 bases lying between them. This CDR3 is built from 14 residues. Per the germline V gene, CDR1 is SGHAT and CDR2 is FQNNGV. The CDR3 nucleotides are TGTGCCGCATCGCGGGGATCTGAGGATTCACCCCTCCACTTT. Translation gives CAASRGSEDSPLHF.

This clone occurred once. DNA for the CDR3: TGCGCCAGCAGCCCCGGGACTAGCGGGATCTCCTACAATGAGCAGTTCTTC. Residues: CASSPGTSGISYNEQFF. V usage is TRBV4-1 and J usage is TRBJ2-1; 13 nucleotides line up with TRBD2. Germline V gene lookup returns CDR1 MGHRA and CDR2 YSYEKL. V was pared by 4 bases and J by 0 bases, with 3 bases of the junction left unmatched. CDR3 length: 17 residues.

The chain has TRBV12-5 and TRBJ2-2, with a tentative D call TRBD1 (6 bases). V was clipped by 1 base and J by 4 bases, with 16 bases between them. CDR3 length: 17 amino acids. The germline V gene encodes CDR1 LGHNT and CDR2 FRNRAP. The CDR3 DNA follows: TGTGCTAGTGGTTTGGGTACCGGGACACTAATCACCGGGGAGCTGTTTTTT. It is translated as CASGLGTGTLITGELFF.

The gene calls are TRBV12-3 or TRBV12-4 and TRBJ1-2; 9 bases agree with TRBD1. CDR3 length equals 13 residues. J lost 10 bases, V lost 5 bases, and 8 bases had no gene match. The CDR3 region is CASSHGQGSVYTF. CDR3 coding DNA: TGTGCCAGCAGTCATGGACAGGGGAGCGTCTACACCTTC.

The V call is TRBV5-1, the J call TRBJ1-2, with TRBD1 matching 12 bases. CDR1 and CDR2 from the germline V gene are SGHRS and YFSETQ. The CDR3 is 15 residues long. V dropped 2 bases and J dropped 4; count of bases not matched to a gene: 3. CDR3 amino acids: CASSFGTGGIYGYTF. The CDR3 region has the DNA TGCGCCAGCAGCTTTGGGACAGGGGGCATCTATGGCTACACCTTC.

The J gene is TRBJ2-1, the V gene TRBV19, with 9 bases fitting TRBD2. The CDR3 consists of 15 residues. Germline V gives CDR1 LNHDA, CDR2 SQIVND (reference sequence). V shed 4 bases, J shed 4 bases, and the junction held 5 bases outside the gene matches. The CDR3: CASSRAGGYYNEQFF. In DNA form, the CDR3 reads TGTGCCAGTAGTAGAGCGGGAGGTTATTACAATGAGCAGTTCTTC.

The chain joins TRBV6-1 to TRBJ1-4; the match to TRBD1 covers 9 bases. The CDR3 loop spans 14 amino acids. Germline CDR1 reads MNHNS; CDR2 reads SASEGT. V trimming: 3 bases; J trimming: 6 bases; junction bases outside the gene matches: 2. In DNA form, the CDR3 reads TGTGCCAGCAGTGACGGGACAGGGTATGAAAAACTGTTTTTT. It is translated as CASSDGTGYEKLFF.

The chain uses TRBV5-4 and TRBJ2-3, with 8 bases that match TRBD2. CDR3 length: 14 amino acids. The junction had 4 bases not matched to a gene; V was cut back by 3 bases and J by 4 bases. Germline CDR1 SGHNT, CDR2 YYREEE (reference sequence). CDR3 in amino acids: CASSSAGGADTQYF. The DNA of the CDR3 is TGTGCCAGCAGCTCAGCCGGGGGGGCAGATACGCAGTATTTT.

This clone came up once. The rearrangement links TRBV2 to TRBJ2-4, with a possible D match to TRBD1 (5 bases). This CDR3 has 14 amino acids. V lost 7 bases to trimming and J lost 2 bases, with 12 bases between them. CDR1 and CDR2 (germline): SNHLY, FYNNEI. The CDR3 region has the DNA TGTGCCAGCAATTCGCAGGGTTCCAAAAACATTCAGTACTTC. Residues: CASNSQGSKNIQYF.

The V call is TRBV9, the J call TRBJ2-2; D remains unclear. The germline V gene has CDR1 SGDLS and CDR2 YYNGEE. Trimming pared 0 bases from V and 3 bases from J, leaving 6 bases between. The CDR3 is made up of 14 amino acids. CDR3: CASSVGSDTGELFF. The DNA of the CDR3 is TGTGCCAGCAGCGTAGGCTCGGACACCGGGGAGCTGTTTTTT.

CDR3 in DNA: TGTGCCAGCAGCTTAGGACTAGCGGGAGTAAGCAACGAGCAGTACTTC. Protein product: CASSLGLAGVSNEQYF. The chain links TRBV7-9 to TRBJ2-7; 12 nucleotides agree with TRBD2. CDR3 size: 16 residues. Germline V gene data show CDR1 as SEHNR and CDR2 as FQNEAQ (reference sequence). Unmatched junction bases numbered 6, after V lost 1 base and J lost 5 bases. Full variable domain (rest looked up from reference TRBV7-9 and TRBJ2-7): DTGVSQNPRHKITKRGQNVTFRCDPISEHNRLYWYRQTLGQGPEFLTYFQNEAQLEKSRLLSDRFSAERPKGSFSTLEIQRTEQGDSAMYLCASSLGLAGVSNEQYFGPGTRLTVT.

Here the CDR3 reads CAWSSGGIYEQYF. CDR3 bases: TGTGCCTGGAGTAGTGGCGGAATCTACGAGCAGTACTTC. The chain has TRBV30 and TRBJ2-7, with no clear D. Germline V gene sequence: CDR1 GTSNPN, CDR2 SVGIG (reference sequence). The CDR3 contains 13 residues. Trimming removed 2 bases from V and 3 bases from J, with 11 bases in between.

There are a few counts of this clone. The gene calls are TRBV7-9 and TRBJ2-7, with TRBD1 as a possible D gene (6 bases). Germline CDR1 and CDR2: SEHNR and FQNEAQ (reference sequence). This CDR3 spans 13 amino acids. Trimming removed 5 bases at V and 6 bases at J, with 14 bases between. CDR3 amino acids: CASSPQGLFEQYF. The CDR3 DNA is TGTGCCAGCAGCCCACAGGGTTTATTCGAGCAGTACTTC.

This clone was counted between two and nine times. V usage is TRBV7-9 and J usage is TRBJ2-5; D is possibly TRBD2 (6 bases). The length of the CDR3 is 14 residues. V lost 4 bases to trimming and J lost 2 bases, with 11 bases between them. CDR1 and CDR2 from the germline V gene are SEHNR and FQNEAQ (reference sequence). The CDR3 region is CASSSPGGQETQYF. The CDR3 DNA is TGTGCCAGCAGCTCCCCCGGGGGTCAAGAGACCCAGTACTTC.

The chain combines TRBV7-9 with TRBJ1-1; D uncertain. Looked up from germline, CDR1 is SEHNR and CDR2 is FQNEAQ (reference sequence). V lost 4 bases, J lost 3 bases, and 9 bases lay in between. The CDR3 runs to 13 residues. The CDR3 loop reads CASSSLGDTEAFF. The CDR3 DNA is TGTGCCAGCAGCTCCCTGGGCGACACTGAAGCTTTCTTT.

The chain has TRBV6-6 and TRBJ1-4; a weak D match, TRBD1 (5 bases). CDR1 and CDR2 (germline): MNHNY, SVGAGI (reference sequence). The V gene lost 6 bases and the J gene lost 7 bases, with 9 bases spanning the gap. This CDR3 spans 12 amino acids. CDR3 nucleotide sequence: TGTGCCAGCAGCGGGAGGGGTGAAAAACTGTTTTTT. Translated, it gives CASSGRGEKLFF.

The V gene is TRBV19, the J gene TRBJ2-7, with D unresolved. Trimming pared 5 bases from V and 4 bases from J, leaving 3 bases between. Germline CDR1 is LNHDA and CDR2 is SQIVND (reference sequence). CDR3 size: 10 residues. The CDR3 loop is CASSRYEQYF. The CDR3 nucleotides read TGTGCCAGTAGTCGGTACGAGCAGTACTTC.

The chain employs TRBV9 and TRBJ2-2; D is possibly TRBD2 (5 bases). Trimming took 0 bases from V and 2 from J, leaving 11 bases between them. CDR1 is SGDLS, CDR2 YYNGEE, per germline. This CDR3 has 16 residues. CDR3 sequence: CASSVALAQNTGELFF. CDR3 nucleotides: TGTGCCAGCAGCGTAGCCCTAGCCCAAAACACCGGGGAGCTGTTTTTT.